This T cell receptor (beta chain) was profiled in a study of cytomegalovirus exposure and HLA in healthy donors. Findings and caveats of the study: 16,951 TCR beta sequences were associated with HLA alleles at 0.05 false discovery rate in a later analysis. In an earlier analysis, about 87% or about 30%: the productive usage of most TCR beta V segments. Associated with cytomegalovirus, according to the listing, were 164 TCR beta chains. The records held CMV serostatus as the only immune exposure information.

V lost 5 bases and J lost 4; bases outside the gene matches: 4. CDR1 is MDHEN, CDR2 SYDVKM, per germline. The CDR3 loop spans 14 amino acids. As concerns this clone: The antigen is undetermined.

The PCR had 60 Vbeta and 13 Jbeta primers. The repertoire was sequenced with immunoSEQ multiplex PCR; TCRdb's copy has only in-frame clones and lacks some. In the table there are about 190,000 clones, 79% of which are singletons. The sequence derives from a woman aged 18-29 years in good health and CMV-seronegative. The V and J genes are TRBV28 and TRBJ1-1; 10 nucleotides align to TRBD1. Input material: PBMCs. This CDR3 is CASSLGTGATEAFF. CDR3 in DNA: TGTGCCAGCAGTCTAGGGACAGGGGCCACTGAAGCTTTCTTT.